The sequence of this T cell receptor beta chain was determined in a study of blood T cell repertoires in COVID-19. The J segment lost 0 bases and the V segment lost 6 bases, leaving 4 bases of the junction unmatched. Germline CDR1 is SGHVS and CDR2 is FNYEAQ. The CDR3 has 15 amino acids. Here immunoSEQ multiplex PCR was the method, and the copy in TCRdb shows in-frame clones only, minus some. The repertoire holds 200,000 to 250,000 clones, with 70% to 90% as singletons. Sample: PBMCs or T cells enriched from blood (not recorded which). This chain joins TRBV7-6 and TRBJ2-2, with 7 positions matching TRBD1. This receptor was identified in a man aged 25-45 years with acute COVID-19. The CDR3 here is CASREGAANTGELFF. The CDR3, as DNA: TGTGCCAGCAGAGAGGGGGCTGCGAACACCGGGGAGCTGTTTTTT. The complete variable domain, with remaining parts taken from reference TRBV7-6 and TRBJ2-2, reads GAGVSQSPRYKVTKRGQDVALRCDPISGHVSLYWYRQALGQGPEFLTYFNYEAQQDKSGLPNDRFSAERPEGSISTLTIQRTEQRDSAMYRCASREGAANTGELFFGEGSRLTVL.